This TCR beta chain was profiled in a study of T cells in tuberculosis. Study-wide background: Sequenced TCRs come from CD1B-GMM tetramer-binding T cells.

With 6 bases clipped from V and 14 bases from J, the junction kept 16 bases outside the gene matches. This CDR3 region has 15 residues. Germline-derived CDR1 and CDR2 are MNHEY and SMNVEV (reference sequence). This table comes from immunoSEQ multiplex PCR, and its TCRdb copy is limited to in-frame clones, with some not included. This sample yields about 30,000 clones, of which 90% to 95% are seen a single time; around 4.6% belongs to the top ten. Material for sequencing was PBMCs. This TCR was recovered from a donor aged 5 to 30 with latent tuberculosis or without tuberculosis infection. The chain recombines TRBV27 with TRBJ2-2; TRBD1 matches at 9 bases. CDR3: CASRDTGTGLGSLFF. In DNA, the CDR3 is TGTGCCAGCAGAGATACCGGGACAGGGTTAGGGAGTCTGTTTTTT.